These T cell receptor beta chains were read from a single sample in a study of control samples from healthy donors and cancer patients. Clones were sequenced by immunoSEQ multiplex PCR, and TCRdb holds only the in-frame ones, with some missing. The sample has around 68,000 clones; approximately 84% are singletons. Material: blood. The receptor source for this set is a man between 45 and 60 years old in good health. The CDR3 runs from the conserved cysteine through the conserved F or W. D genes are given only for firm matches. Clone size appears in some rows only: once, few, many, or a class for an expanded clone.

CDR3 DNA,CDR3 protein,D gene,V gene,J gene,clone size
TGTGCCACCAGCCCCGCCGGCTGGGGAGAGACCCAGTACTTC,CATSPAGWGETQYF,-,TRBV24-1,TRBJ2-5,few
TGTGCCAGCAGTTTAGGTCCGAATCAGCCCCAGCATTTT,CASSLGPNQPQHF,-,TRBV12-3/TRBV12-4,TRBJ1-5,-
TGTGCCAGTAGTGCTCAAGAAAGGGGCACTGAAGCTTTCTTT,CASSAQERGTEAFF,-,TRBV19,TRBJ1-1,-
TGTGCCACTAGGGGGAGGAGCACAGATACGCAGTATTTT,CATRGRSTDTQYF,-,TRBV27,TRBJ2-3,once
TGTGCCAGCAGTTACTCCGACAGGGGCTACAATGAGCAGTTCTTC,CASSYSDRGYNEQFF,TRBD1,TRBV6-6,TRBJ2-1,-
TGTGCCAGCAGTTTTGGGGGTAGGGTAACGGAAGCTTTCTTT,CASSFGGRVTEAFF,-,TRBV28,TRBJ1-1,-
TGTGCCAGCAGCTTTACTAGCGGGGAGGGGTACGAGCAGTTCTTC,CASSFTSGEGYEQFF,TRBD2,TRBV7-9,TRBJ2-1,-
TGTGCCAGCAGTTTCTGGGGGGAAGAGTCACCCCTCCACTTT,CASSFWGEESPLHF,-,TRBV27,TRBJ1-6,-
TGCGCCAGCAGCCAACTGAAAGGGGAGACCCAGTACTTC,CASSQLKGETQYF,-,TRBV4-3,TRBJ2-5,-
TGTGCCAGCAGCCGGGACCACAATAGGGATACGCAGTATTTT,CASSRDHNRDTQYF,-,TRBV3-1/TRBV3-2,TRBJ2-3,-
TGTGCCAGCGGAGGGATGGACTATGGCTACACCTTC,CASGGMDYGYTF,-,TRBV11-3,TRBJ1-2,-
TGCGCCAGCAGCCAAGGTCCTTTCCCGAACACTGAAGCTTTCTTT,CASSQGPFPNTEAFF,-,TRBV4-1,TRBJ1-1,-
TGTGCCAGCAGTGCCCGGGACGAGGGGTCCGATCAGCCCCAGCATTTT,CASSARDEGSDQPQHF,-,TRBV28,TRBJ1-5,-
TGTGCCATCAGCAGGGAGGGGAACTATGGCTACACCTTC,CAISREGNYGYTF,-,TRBV10-3,TRBJ1-2,-
TGTGCCAGCTCACCGTACGGGCGGAGTACTGGAAACACCATATATTTT,CASSPYGRSTGNTIYF,-,TRBV18,TRBJ1-3,-
TGTGCCATCAGTGAGCTTGCAGGTAACTCTGGAAACACCATATATTTT,CAISELAGNSGNTIYF,-,TRBV10-3,TRBJ1-3,few
TGTGCCAGCAGCTTGGGGACAGGAACCGTTGAAAAACTGTTTTTT,CASSLGTGTVEKLFF,TRBD1,TRBV5-6,TRBJ1-4,-